Listed below are T cell receptor beta chains from one sample, sequenced in a study of Graves' ophthalmopathy and Graves' hyperthyroidism. TCRdb called the multiplex PCR reads again in MiXCR, with one record for every CDR3 protein. The repertoire includes some 150,000 distinct CDR3 sequences, approximately 40% of them detected once, and less than 9.5% sits in the top ten. Sequenced: peripheral blood. These receptors were obtained from a man aged 30 to 39 with Graves' ophthalmopathy. The CDR3 runs from the conserved cysteine through the conserved F or W. The D gene is left open where the match is weak. Clone size is shown for a subset of rows, as once, few, many or a class of expanded clone.

v_gene: TRBV29-1; abundance: NA; j_gene: TRBJ2-2; d_gene: NA; CDR3nt: TGCAGCGTTGAATCGGAGGAGGGGGCGGGCACCGGGGAGCTGTTTTTT; CDR3aa: CSVESEEGAGTGELFF
v_gene: TRBV7-9; abundance: NA; j_gene: TRBJ1-6; d_gene: NA; CDR3nt: TGTGCCAGCAGCTCGATAACCGGGACGGTGAATTCACCCCTCCACTTT; CDR3aa: CASSSITGTVNSPLHF
v_gene: TRBV6-2/TRBV6-3; abundance: once; j_gene: TRBJ2-7; d_gene: NA; CDR3nt: TGCGCCAGCAACCCGGGCTGGGAATCCTACGAGCAGTACTTC; CDR3aa: CASNPGWESYEQYF
v_gene: TRBV29-1; abundance: NA; j_gene: TRBJ2-7; d_gene: NA; CDR3nt: TGCAGCGTTAGACAAGCGGCCTACGAGCAGTACTTC; CDR3aa: CSVRQAAYEQYF
v_gene: TRBV28; abundance: once; j_gene: TRBJ1-5; d_gene: NA; CDR3nt: TGTGCCAGCAGCCATCAGGCAGTAGAGCCCCAGCATTTT; CDR3aa: CASSHQAVEPQHF
v_gene: TRBV6-2/TRBV6-3; abundance: NA; j_gene: TRBJ1-1; d_gene: NA; CDR3nt: TGTGCCAGCACCTCAATGCAGGGCCCGAACACTGAAGCTTTCTTT; CDR3aa: CASTSMQGPNTEAFF
v_gene: TRBV12-3/TRBV12-4; abundance: NA; j_gene: TRBJ1-6; d_gene: NA; CDR3nt: TGTGCCAGCAGTTTAGGAGATAATTCACCCCTCCACTTT; CDR3aa: CASSLGDNSPLHF
v_gene: TRBV6-5; abundance: NA; j_gene: TRBJ2-5; d_gene: TRBD2; CDR3nt: TGTGCCAGCAGTTACCGCCCGTCGGCTAGCGGTCAAGAGACCCAGTACTTC; CDR3aa: CASSYRPSASGQETQYF
v_gene: TRBV12-3/TRBV12-4; abundance: many; j_gene: TRBJ1-1; d_gene: NA; CDR3nt: TGTGCCAGCAGCCCATCTGGCGTAACTGAAGCTTTCTTT; CDR3aa: CASSPSGVTEAFF
v_gene: TRBV27; abundance: many; j_gene: TRBJ2-2; d_gene: NA; CDR3nt: TGTGCCAGCAGTTTATCGGTTAACACCGGGGAGCTGTTTTTT; CDR3aa: CASSLSVNTGELFF
v_gene: TRBV6-5; abundance: NA; j_gene: TRBJ1-1; d_gene: NA; CDR3nt: TGTGCCAGCAGTTACCGCGGGGTGGAAATGTGGACTGAAGCTTTCTTT; CDR3aa: CASSYRGVEMWTEAFF